Listed here are 5 T cell receptor beta chains from one sample, sequenced in a study of cytomegalovirus exposure and HLA in healthy donors. The primer mix had 60 Vbeta and 13 Jbeta primers. Assay used: immunoSEQ multiplex PCR; TCRdb lists only in-frame clones, some missing. The sample lists around 150,000 clones; about three quarters were seen once. The specimen sequenced was PBMCs. The receptors come from a middle-aged man in good health and CMV-seronegative.

The rearrangement uses TRBV27 and TRBJ1-2; no clear D gene. The V end lost 2 bases, the J end lost 2 bases, and 9 bases lay between the germline ends. In germline, CDR1 is MNHEY, CDR2 SMNVEV (reference sequence). This CDR3 region has 14 residues. This CDR3 is CASSLNAGNYGYTF. CDR3 coding DNA: TGTGCCAGCAGTTTAAATGCGGGGAACTATGGCTACACCTTC.

V usage is TRBV6-1 and J usage is TRBJ1-1, with TRBD1 matching 7 bases. V was pared by 7 bases and J by 0 bases, with 5 bases of the junction left unmatched. The germline CDR1 and CDR2 sequences are MNHNS and SASEGT. This CDR3 is built from 14 residues. In DNA, the CDR3 is TGTGCCAGCACCAGGGACAGCTTGAACACTGAAGCTTTCTTT. Residues: CASTRDSLNTEAFF.

This sequence joins TRBV7-9 and TRBJ2-7; TRBD1 aligns across 8 bases. Per the germline V gene, CDR1 is SEHNR and CDR2 is FQNEAQ (reference sequence). The V segment lost 3 bases and the J segment 5 bases; nucleotides outside the gene matches: 3. This CDR3 contains 13 residues. For the CDR3, the DNA is TGTGCCAGCAGCTTGACAGGGGCCAACGAGCAGTACTTC. Its translation is CASSLTGANEQYF. Full variable domain (rest looked up from reference TRBV7-9 and TRBJ2-7): DTGVSQNPRHKITKRGQNVTFRCDPISEHNRLYWYRQTLGQGPEFLTYFQNEAQLEKSRLLSDRFSAERPKGSFSTLEIQRTEQGDSAMYLCASSLTGANEQYFGPGTRLTVT.

This chain joins TRBV11-3 and TRBJ2-3; the D is unclear. Germline CDR1 reads SGHNT; CDR2 reads YENEEA. The CDR3 has 16 residues. V was shortened by 0 bases and J by 0 bases, with 10 bases between the two germline ends. The CDR3 is CASSLDWRLSTDTQYF. The CDR3 nucleotides read TGTGCCAGCAGCTTAGATTGGCGGCTGAGCACAGATACGCAGTATTTT.

The CDR3 here is CASSLVGLDSQYF. The CDR3 DNA reads as TGTGCCAGCAGCTTAGTGGGGCTCGACAGTCAGTACTTC. The chain uses TRBV7-9 and TRBJ2-4; TRBD1 is a possible D gene (5 bases). Trimming removed 1 base at V and 12 bases at J, with 13 bases between. CDR1 is SEHNR and CDR2 is FQNEAQ in the germline V gene (reference sequence). CDR3 length: 13 amino acids.